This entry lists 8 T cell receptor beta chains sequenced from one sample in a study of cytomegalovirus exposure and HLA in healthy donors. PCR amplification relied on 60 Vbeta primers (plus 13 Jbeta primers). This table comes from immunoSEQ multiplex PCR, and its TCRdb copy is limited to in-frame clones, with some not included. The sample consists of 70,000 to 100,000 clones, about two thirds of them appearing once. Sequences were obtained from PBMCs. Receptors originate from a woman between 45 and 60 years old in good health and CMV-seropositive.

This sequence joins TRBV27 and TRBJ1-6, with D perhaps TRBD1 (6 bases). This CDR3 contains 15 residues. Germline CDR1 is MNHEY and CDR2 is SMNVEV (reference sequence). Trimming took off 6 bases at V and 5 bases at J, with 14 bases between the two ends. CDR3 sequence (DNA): TGTGCCAGCAGGGAGGTAGGGGGACATAATTCACCCCTCCACTTT. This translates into CASREVGGHNSPLHF.

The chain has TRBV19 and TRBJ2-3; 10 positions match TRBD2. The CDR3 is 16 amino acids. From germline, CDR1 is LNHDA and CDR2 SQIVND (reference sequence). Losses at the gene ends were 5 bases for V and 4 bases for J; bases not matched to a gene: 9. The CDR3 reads CASSFSSGGSPDTQYF. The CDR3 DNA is TGTGCCAGTAGTTTCTCTAGCGGGGGTTCCCCAGATACGCAGTATTTT.

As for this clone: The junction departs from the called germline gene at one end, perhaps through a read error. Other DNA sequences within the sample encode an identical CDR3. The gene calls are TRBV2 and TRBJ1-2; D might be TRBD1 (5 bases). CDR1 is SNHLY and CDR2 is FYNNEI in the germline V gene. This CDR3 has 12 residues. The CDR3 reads CASQGPADGYTF. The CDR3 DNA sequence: TGCGCCAGCCAGGGTCCAGCAGATGGCTACACCTTC.

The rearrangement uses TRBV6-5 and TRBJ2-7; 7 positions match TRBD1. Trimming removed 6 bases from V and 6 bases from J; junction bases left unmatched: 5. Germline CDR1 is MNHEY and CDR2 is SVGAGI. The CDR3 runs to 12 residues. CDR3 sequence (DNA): TGTGCCAGCAGCGGGACAGTAGGCGAGCAGTACTTC. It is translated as CASSGTVGEQYF.

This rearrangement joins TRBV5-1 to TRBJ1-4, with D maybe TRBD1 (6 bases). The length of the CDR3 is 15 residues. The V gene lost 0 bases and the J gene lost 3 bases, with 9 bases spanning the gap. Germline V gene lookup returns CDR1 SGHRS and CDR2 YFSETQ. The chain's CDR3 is CASSLGGQPNEKLFF. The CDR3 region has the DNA TGCGCCAGCAGCTTGGGAGGACAGCCTAATGAAAAACTGTTTTTT.

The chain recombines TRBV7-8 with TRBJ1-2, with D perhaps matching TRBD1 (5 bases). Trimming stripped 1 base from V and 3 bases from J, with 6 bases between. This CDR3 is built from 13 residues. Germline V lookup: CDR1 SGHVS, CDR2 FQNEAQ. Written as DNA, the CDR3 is TGTGCCAGCAGCTTAGGACAGTACTATGGCTACACCTTC. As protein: CASSLGQYYGYTF.

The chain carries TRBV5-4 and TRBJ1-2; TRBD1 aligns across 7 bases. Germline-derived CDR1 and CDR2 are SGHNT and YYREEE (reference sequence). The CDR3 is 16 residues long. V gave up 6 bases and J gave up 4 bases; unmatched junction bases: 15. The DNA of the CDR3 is TGTGCCAGCACCTTCTCCCTTGGGACAGCGCCCTATGGCTACACCTTC. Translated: CASTFSLGTAPYGYTF.

DNA for the CDR3: TGTGCCAGCAGCTCTCGACAGGAAAAGAGGGGAATGGCTTTCTTT. It is translated as CASSSRQEKRGMAFF. This chain joins TRBV11-3 and TRBJ1-1, with D tentatively TRBD1 (6 bases). This CDR3 spans 15 amino acids. CDR1 is SGHNT, CDR2 YENEEA, per germline. Trimming pared 4 bases from V and 11 bases from J, leaving 23 bases between. Full variable domain (remainder filled in from reference TRBV11-3 and TRBJ1-1): EAGVVQSPRYKIIEKKQPVAFWCNPISGHNTLYWYLQNLGQGPELLIRYENEEAVDDSQLPKDRFSAERLKGVDSTLKIQPAELGDSAVYLCASSSRQEKRGMAFFGQGTRLTVV.